What follows are 14 T cell receptor beta chains derived from one specimen sequenced in a study of T cells after yellow fever vaccination. From the 5' RACE reads, TCRdb called clonotypes with MiXCR, one entry per CDR3 protein. Of about 300,000 distinct CDR3 sequences detected, around 8.6% appear once; the ten largest clones hold about 3.7%. This specimen was CD4+ T cells sorted from PBMCs, taken 5 days after the yellow fever booster vaccination. The receptors were sampled from a man aged 18-30 years who received the YFV17D yellow fever vaccine.

The chain is built from TRBV7-9 and TRBJ2-7, with TRBD2 matching over 8 bases. The germline V gene encodes CDR1 SEHNR and CDR2 FQNEAQ (reference sequence). V shed 5 bases and J 5 bases; nucleotides not matched to a gene: 11. The CDR3 is 15 residues long. CDR3 nucleotides: TGTGCCAGCAGCCCGAGGGGACTAGAAGGGAACGAGCAGTACTTC. It specifies CASSPRGLEGNEQYF.

This clonotype was detected only a few times. This sequence joins TRBV9 and TRBJ2-3; 12 bases fit TRBD2. The CDR3 totals 16 residues. Germline trimming cut 4 bases from V and 2 bases from J; bases unmatched to any gene: 5. Looked up from germline, CDR1 is SGDLS and CDR2 is YYNGEE. The CDR3 protein is CASSTGTSGYTDTQYF. Written as DNA, the CDR3 is TGTGCCAGCAGCACTGGGACTAGCGGGTACACAGATACGCAGTATTTT.

This chain links TRBV18 with TRBJ1-2; possible D gene TRBD1, 6 bases. The CDR3 sequence is 14 residues long. Trimming cost V 2 bases and J 1 base, with 8 bases left between them. Germline V gene sequence: CDR1 KGHSH, CDR2 LQKENI. For the CDR3, the DNA is TGTGCCAGCTCACCAAACAGGGATAACTATGGCTACACCTTC. As protein: CASSPNRDNYGYTF.

This clonotype was found a few times. The chain uses TRBV7-9 and TRBJ2-6; 7 bases agree with TRBD1. Germline CDR1 and CDR2: SEHNR and FQNEAQ (reference sequence). The CDR3 is 15 amino acids. The ends lost 6 bases at V and 2 bases at J; junction bases unmatched: 4. As DNA, the CDR3 is TGTGCCAGCAGGCGTACAGGGGCTGGGGCCAACGTCCTGACTTTC. Translated, it gives CASRRTGAGANVLTF.

This clonotype occurred a few times. CDR3 sequence (DNA): TGTGCCAGCAGCTTTGCACAGGGCGGCTCACCCCTCCACTTT. Its translation is CASSFAQGGSPLHF. This rearrangement joins TRBV7-2 to TRBJ1-6; TRBD1 might be the D (6 bases). V lost 3 bases and J lost 10, with 13 bases in between. Germline V lookup: CDR1 SGHTA, CDR2 FQGNSA. This CDR3 comprises 14 residues.

The gene calls are TRBV11-2 and TRBJ1-1; D not resolved. V lost 3 bases and J lost 0, with 8 bases in between. This CDR3 region has 14 residues. CDR1 is SGHAT and CDR2 is FQNNGV in the germline V gene. CDR3 residues: CASSFNSVNTEAFF. CDR3 sequence (DNA): TGTGCCAGCAGCTTTAACAGCGTGAACACTGAAGCTTTCTTT.

The chain links TRBV4-3 to TRBJ1-3; the match to TRBD1 covers 7 bases. The length of the CDR3 is 16 residues. From germline, CDR1 is LGHNA and CDR2 YSLEER. Unmatched junction bases numbered 2, after V lost 0 bases and J lost 0 bases. The CDR3 spells CASSQDRDSSGNTIYF. The DNA for the CDR3 is TGCGCCAGCAGCCAAGATCGGGACAGCTCTGGAAACACCATATATTTT.

This clonotype was counted only a few times. The chain couples TRBV19 to TRBJ2-5; 7 bases line up with TRBD2. The germline gives CDR1 LNHDA, CDR2 SQIVND (reference sequence). Trimming cost V 9 bases and J 5 bases; bases outside gene matches: 6. The CDR3 length is 12 residues. CDR3 sequence reads: CASGRIGETQYF. The CDR3, as DNA: TGTGCCAGCGGGAGGATCGGCGAGACCCAGTACTTC.

J is TRBJ2-3 and V is TRBV5-1; 8 bases match TRBD2. The CDR3 is 13 residues long. The germline CDR1 and CDR2 sequences are SGHRS and YFSETQ. Trimming at V came to 9 bases and at J to 2 bases, leaving 5 bases not matched to a gene. CDR3 in DNA: TGCGCCACCTCCGGGGGGGCCACAGATACGCAGTATTTT. Protein product: CATSGGATDTQYF.

This clonotype was counted at least ten times. The J gene is TRBJ1-5, the V gene TRBV4-3; D may be TRBD1 (5 bases). Germline CDR1 LGHNA, CDR2 YSLEER. V gave up 4 bases and J gave up 0 bases, with 19 bases separating them. The CDR3 extends over 18 amino acids. The CDR3 DNA reads TGCGCCAGCAGCCGGGACTTCCTTGGGGTTTATAGCAATCAGCCCCAGCATTTT. Its translation is CASSRDFLGVYSNQPQHF.

This clonotype has just a few counts. The chain couples TRBV5-6 to TRBJ1-6, with D perhaps TRBD1 (5 bases). The CDR3 is 14 residues long. The germline V gene has CDR1 SGHDT and CDR2 YYEEEE. V was pared by 3 bases and J by 8 bases, with 12 bases between. CDR3 protein: CASSSGQGYSPLHF. CDR3 nucleotide sequence: TGTGCCAGCAGCTCCGGGCAGGGCTATTCACCCCTCCACTTT.

The V call is TRBV4-2, the J call TRBJ1-2, with 12 nucleotides matching TRBD1. Looked up from germline, CDR1 is LGHNA and CDR2 is YNFKEQ. The CDR3 length is 18 residues. The junction had 9 bases not matched to a gene; V was cut back by 0 bases and J by 4 bases. For the CDR3, the DNA is TGTGCCAGCAGCCAAGAAGTGATAGGGACAGGGGGCACCTATGGCTACACCTTC. Its translation: CASSQEVIGTGGTYGYTF.

At least ten counts were recorded for this clonotype. The chain couples TRBV2 to TRBJ1-3; no clear D gene. The CDR3 is 14 amino acids. The germline gives CDR1 SNHLY, CDR2 FYNNEI. V was pared by 3 bases and J by 2 bases, with 8 bases between. In DNA, the CDR3 is TGTGCCAGCAGTGATCAGACTACTGGAAACACCATATATTTT. Residues: CASSDQTTGNTIYF.

This clonotype was detected only a few times. CDR3 protein: CASSPYRGTTPLHF. CDR3 nucleotide sequence: TGTGCCAGCAGCCCATACAGGGGGACAACACCCCTCCACTTT. This chain links TRBV7-2 with TRBJ1-6; TRBD1 matches at 8 bases. V was clipped by 5 bases and J by 11 bases; unmatched bases: 8. CDR1 is SGHTA and CDR2 is FQGNSA in the germline V gene. The CDR3 consists of 14 residues. Full variable domain (remainder filled in from reference TRBV7-2 and TRBJ1-6): GAGVSQSPSNKVTEKGKDVELRCDPISGHTALYWYRQSLGQGLEFLIYFQGNSAPDKSGLPSDRFSAERTGGSVSTLTIQRTQQEDSAVYLCASSPYRGTTPLHFGNGTRLTVT.